One and the same sample provided the 4 T cell receptor beta chains below, sequenced in a study of siplizumab effects on memory and regulatory T cells. The data were produced by immunoSEQ multiplex PCR, yet TCRdb's version contains in-frame clones alone and is incomplete. Here the sample spans around 100,000 clones, about 91% being singletons. Material: CD4+ T cells sorted from blood. Receptors were obtained from a human donor in good health.

This clone was seen just once. The genes are TRBV4-2 and TRBJ2-5; 8 bases align to TRBD2. Germline lookup yields CDR1 LGHNA and CDR2 YNFKEQ. V lost 1 base, J lost 3 bases, and 4 bases stayed unmatched. The CDR3 extends over 15 amino acids. The DNA of the CDR3 is TGTGCCAGCAGCCAAGCTCTGACTAGCGAAGAGACCCAGTACTTC. This codes for CASSQALTSEETQYF.

This clone occurred once. The genes are TRBV15 and TRBJ1-4; D might be TRBD1 (6 bases). The CDR3 consists of 14 residues. The germline V and J ends were trimmed by 7 bases and 8 bases, with 17 bases remaining between them. Germline-derived CDR1 and CDR2 are LNHNV and YYDKDF (reference sequence). The DNA for the CDR3 is TGTGCCACCAATACAGGGTTAATTCGAGAAAAACTGTTTTTT. Translation: CATNTGLIREKLFF.

With respect to this clone: The same CDR3 can be traced to other DNA sequences in this sample. The chain joins TRBV5-1 to TRBJ2-3, with a possible D match to TRBD2 (5 bases). Germline CDR1 reads SGHRS; CDR2 reads YFSETQ. The CDR3 is 14 amino acids. V lost 2 bases, J lost 2 bases, and 9 bases lay in between. The CDR3 here is CASSFGGSTDTQYF. CDR3 DNA: TGCGCCAGCAGCTTCGGCGGGTCCACAGATACGCAGTATTTT.

The chain uses TRBV28 and TRBJ2-2; TRBD1 matches at 8 bases. Looked up from germline, CDR1 is MDHEN and CDR2 is SYDVKM. The trim removed 5 bases at V and 4 bases at J, leaving 6 bases unmatched. This CDR3 is 15 amino acids long. In nucleotides, the CDR3 is TGTGCCAGCAGTGCCCCAGGGGGCAGCACCGGGGAGCTGTTTTTT. It codes for CASSAPGGSTGELFF.